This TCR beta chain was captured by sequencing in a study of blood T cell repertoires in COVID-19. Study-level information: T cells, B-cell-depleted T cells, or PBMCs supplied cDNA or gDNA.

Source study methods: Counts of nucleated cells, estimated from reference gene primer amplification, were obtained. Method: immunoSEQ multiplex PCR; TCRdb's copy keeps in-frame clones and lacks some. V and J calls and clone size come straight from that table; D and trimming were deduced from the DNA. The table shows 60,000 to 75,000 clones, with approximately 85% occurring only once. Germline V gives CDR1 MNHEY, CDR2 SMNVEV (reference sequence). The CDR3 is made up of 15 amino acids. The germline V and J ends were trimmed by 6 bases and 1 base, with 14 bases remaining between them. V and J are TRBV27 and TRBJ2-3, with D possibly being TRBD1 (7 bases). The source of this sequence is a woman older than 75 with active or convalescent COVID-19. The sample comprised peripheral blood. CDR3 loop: CASSILRGGTDTQYF. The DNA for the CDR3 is TGTGCCAGCAGCATCCTCAGGGGGGGCACAGATACGCAGTATTTT.